Here is one T cell receptor beta chain with its context. This record belongs to a study of blood T cell repertoires in COVID-19. Study-level information: There were acute and convalescent COVID-19 samples, and they came from the United States, Italy and Spain. In each case, the material was cDNA or gDNA derived from T cells, B-cell-depleted T cells, or PBMCs.

CDR1 is GTSNPN and CDR2 is SVGIG in the germline V gene (reference sequence). V was clipped by 3 bases and J by 3 bases, with 9 bases between them. The CDR3 totals 12 residues. Authors' methods: Estimates of nucleated cell counts were drawn from the amplification of reference gene primers. TCRdb keeps only in-frame clones here, not all; method: immunoSEQ multiplex PCR. V and J calls and clone size are as listed in that table; D and trimming were resolved from the DNA. Altogether about 140,000 clones are present, about 89% being singletons, with the ten largest covering 2.5%. The J gene is TRBJ2-7, the V gene TRBV30; D is undetermined. This receptor was taken from a man over 45 with active COVID-19. The specimen sequenced was peripheral blood. This chain's CDR3 is CAWRGVGYEQYF. In nucleotides, the CDR3 is TGTGCCTGGAGGGGCGTGGGCTACGAGCAGTACTTC.